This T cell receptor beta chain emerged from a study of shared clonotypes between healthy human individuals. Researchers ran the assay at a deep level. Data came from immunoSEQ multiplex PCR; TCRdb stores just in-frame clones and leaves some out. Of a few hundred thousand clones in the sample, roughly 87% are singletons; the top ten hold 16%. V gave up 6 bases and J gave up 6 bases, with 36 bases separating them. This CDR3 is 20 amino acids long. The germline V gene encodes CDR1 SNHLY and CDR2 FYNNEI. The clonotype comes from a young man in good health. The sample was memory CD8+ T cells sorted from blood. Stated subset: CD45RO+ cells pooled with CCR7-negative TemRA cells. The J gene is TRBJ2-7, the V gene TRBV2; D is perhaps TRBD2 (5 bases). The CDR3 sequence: CASSGIGVLSERYLSREQYF. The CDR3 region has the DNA TGTGCCAGCAGCGGGATTGGAGTCCTGAGCGAACGTTATCTTAGCCGCGAGCAGTACTTC. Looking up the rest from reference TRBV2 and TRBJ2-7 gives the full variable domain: EPEVTQTPSHQVTQMGQEVILRCVPISNHLYFYWYRQILGQKVEFLVSFYNNEISEKSEIFDDQFSVERPDGSNFTLKIRSTKLEDSAMYFCASSGIGVLSERYLSREQYFGPGTRLTVT.